This entry is about one T cell receptor (beta chain). Its antigen is still unknown. The table came from immunoSEQ multiplex PCR; TCRdb's copy has only in-frame clones and leaves some out. The repertoire holds 1.5 million to 2.5 million clones, with about 95% as singletons. The data originate from a study of shared clonotypes between healthy human individuals. On the study more broadly: CD4 naive and CD4 memory each took three plates per donor, while CD8 naive took two and CD8 memory one.

Findings of the study overall: Generally, naive subsets (rather than memory subsets) showed larger estimated richness. Across a few donors, naive CD4 shared about 5%, naive CD8 around 3.5%, memory CD4 roughly 2.1%, memory CD8 approximately 0.4%.

Germline loops: CDR1 SGHRS, CDR2 YFSETQ. Trimming pared 4 bases from V and 5 bases from J, leaving 16 bases between. The CDR3 extends over 14 amino acids. Naivety among CD8 cells was defined by CD45RO negativity and positive CCR7 selection, thereby excluding terminally differentiated effector memory CD45RA+ cells. The donors were all Caucasian adults (living in Nashville, Tennessee). Sequencing was done on a sample of naive CD8+ T cells sorted from blood. The chain uses TRBV5-1 and TRBJ2-7; no clear D. The clonotype originates from a man aged 18 to 35 in good health. CDR3 bases: TGCGCCAGCAGCGTCGGGCCCTTAATGGACGAGCAGTACTTC. This encodes CASSVGPLMDEQYF.